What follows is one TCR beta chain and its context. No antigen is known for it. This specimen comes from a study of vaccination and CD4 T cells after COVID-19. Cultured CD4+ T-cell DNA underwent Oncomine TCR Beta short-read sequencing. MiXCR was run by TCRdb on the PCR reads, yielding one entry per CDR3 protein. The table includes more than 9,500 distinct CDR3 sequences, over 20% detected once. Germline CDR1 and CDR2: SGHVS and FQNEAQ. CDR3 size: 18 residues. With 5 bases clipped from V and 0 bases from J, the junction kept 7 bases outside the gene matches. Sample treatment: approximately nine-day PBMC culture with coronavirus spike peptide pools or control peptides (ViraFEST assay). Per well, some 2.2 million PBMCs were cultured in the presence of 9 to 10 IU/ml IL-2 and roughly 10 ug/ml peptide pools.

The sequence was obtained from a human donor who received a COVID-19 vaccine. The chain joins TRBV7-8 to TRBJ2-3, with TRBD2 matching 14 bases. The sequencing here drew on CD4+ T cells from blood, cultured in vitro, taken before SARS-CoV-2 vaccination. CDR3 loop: CASSRRLAGGGSTDTQYF. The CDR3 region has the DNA TGTGCCAGCAGCCGACGACTAGCGGGGGGGGGCAGCACAGATACGCAGTATTTT.